This TCR beta chain was recovered during a study of cytomegalovirus exposure and HLA in healthy donors. General study results and limits: When the data were analyzed later, several of the most significant clusters appeared to be linked to common viral pathogens.

This clone has only a few counts. What it recognizes is unknown. The study ran its PCR with 60 Vbeta and 13 Jbeta primers. Assay used: immunoSEQ multiplex PCR; TCRdb lists only in-frame clones, some missing. The sample gives 100,000 to 150,000 clones, approximately 17% of which show up once; approximately 2.9% is in the top ten. Sequenced material: PBMCs. The clonotype was recovered from a female donor in good health and CMV-seropositive.

The CDR3 nucleotides read TGTGCCACCAGCAGAGAACAGGGAACTGGGGCCAACGTCCTGACTTTC. Residues: CATSREQGTGANVLTF. The V and J genes are TRBV15 and TRBJ2-6, with D tentatively TRBD1 (6 bases). V was clipped by 0 bases and J by 2 bases, with 8 bases between them. This CDR3 region has 16 residues. Germline V gives CDR1 LNHNV, CDR2 YYDKDF (reference sequence).